Shown below are 24 T cell receptor beta chains from a single sample sequenced in a study of blood T cell repertoires in COVID-19. Assay: immunoSEQ multiplex PCR; the TCRdb copy retains only in-frame clones and omits some. This table has fewer than 300,000 clones, 80% to 85% appearing once. The sample taken for sequencing was peripheral blood. The receptors derive from a woman aged 55-69 years with active or convalescent COVID-19.

V and J are TRBV12-3 or TRBV12-4 and TRBJ2-7; a possible D gene is TRBD1 (6 bases). The CDR3 has 13 amino acids. Deletions cut 1 base from V and 6 bases from J, with 10 bases between. CDR3 in amino acids: CASSLDRVSEQYF. CDR3 coding DNA: TGTGCCAGCAGTTTAGACAGGGTAAGCGAGCAGTACTTC.

The chain carries TRBV27 and TRBJ2-1; 8 bases agree with TRBD1. Losses at the gene ends were 4 bases for V and 7 bases for J; bases not matched to a gene: 12. This CDR3 comprises 16 residues. The V gene's germline CDR1 is MNHEY and CDR2 SMNVEV (reference sequence). CDR3 loop: CASSYKGQAPGNEQFF. CDR3 DNA: TGTGCCAGCAGTTATAAGGGACAGGCCCCAGGGAATGAGCAGTTCTTC.

This sequence joins TRBV4-1 and TRBJ2-1; 10 bases are shared with TRBD2. This CDR3 is 16 amino acids long. Germline loops: CDR1 MGHRA, CDR2 YSYEKL. V trimming: 7 bases; J trimming: 3 bases; junction bases outside the gene matches: 9. CDR3 in amino acids: CASKPTSGDFYNEQFF. CDR3 DNA sequence: TGCGCCAGCAAACCCACTAGCGGGGATTTCTACAATGAGCAGTTCTTC.

The V gene is TRBV5-5, the J gene TRBJ1-3; tentatively, D is TRBD1 (5 bases). Trimming removed 0 bases from V and 4 bases from J, with 11 bases in between. The CDR3 contains 15 residues. Germline V gene data show CDR1 as SGHKS and CDR2 as YYEKEE (reference sequence). The CDR3 loop reads CASSLDVGAGNTIYF. CDR3 nucleotide sequence: TGTGCCAGCAGCTTGGATGTAGGGGCCGGAAACACCATATATTTT.

The V and J genes are TRBV2 and TRBJ2-7; tentatively, D is TRBD1 (6 bases). Germline assignment: CDR1 SNHLY and CDR2 FYNNEI. The CDR3 totals 15 residues. V lost 7 bases to trimming and J lost 0 bases, with 16 bases between them. The CDR3 sequence is CASKPGQSPSYEQYF. CDR3 in DNA: TGTGCCAGCAAACCCGGACAGTCGCCCTCCTACGAGCAGTACTTC.

This chain links TRBV4-1 with TRBJ1-5, with a weak D call TRBD1 (6 bases). CDR1 is MGHRA and CDR2 is YSYEKL in the germline V gene. Trimming removed 0 bases at V and 5 bases at J, with 14 bases between. This CDR3 spans 16 amino acids. The CDR3 loop reads CASSQDRTVAYQPQHF. The CDR3 nucleotides are TGCGCCAGCAGCCAAGATAGGACAGTCGCTTATCAGCCCCAGCATTTT.

In DNA, the CDR3 is TGTGCCAGCAGCACTAGCGGCCAAGAGACCCAGTACTTC. Its translation: CASSTSGQETQYF. The genes are TRBV19 and TRBJ2-5, with 8 nucleotides matching TRBD2. The germline CDR1 and CDR2 sequences are LNHDA and SQIVND (reference sequence). Trimming took 9 bases from V and 1 from J; bases not matched to a gene: 4. The CDR3 is made up of 13 amino acids. The whole variable domain, filled in from reference TRBV19 and TRBJ2-5, reads DGGITQSPKYLFRKEGQNVTLSCEQNLNHDAMYWYRQDPGQGLRLIYYSQIVNDFQKGDIAEGYSVSREKKESFPLTVTSAQKNPTAFYLCASSTSGQETQYFGPGTRLLVL.

This sequence joins TRBV3-1 (or the pseudogene TRBV3-2) and TRBJ2-3, with 8 bases fitting TRBD2. V was clipped by 4 bases and J by 0 bases; unmatched bases: 12. Germline CDR1 LGHDT, CDR2 YNNKEL (reference sequence). The CDR3 has 18 amino acids. The CDR3 is CASSPLDLAGPSTDTQYF. The DNA for the CDR3 is TGTGCCAGCAGCCCCCTAGACCTAGCGGGTCCTAGCACAGATACGCAGTATTTT.

V is TRBV7-2 and J is TRBJ2-3, with D perhaps TRBD2 (7 bases). The V and J ends lost 6 bases and 3 bases respectively, with 16 bases between them. Germline loops: CDR1 SGHTA, CDR2 FQGNSA. The CDR3 has 15 amino acids. CDR3 bases: TGTGCCAGCAGTGTTGGGGGGGCGAGGACAGATACGCAGTATTTT. Protein product: CASSVGGARTDTQYF.

As to this clone: The junction departs from the called germline gene at one end, perhaps through a read error. The chain links TRBV19 to TRBJ2-7; 9 positions match TRBD1. This CDR3 contains 14 residues. In germline, CDR1 is LNHDA, CDR2 SQIVND (reference sequence). DNA for the CDR3: TGTGCCAGTAGTACCGGGACAGGGTCCTTCGAGCAGTACTTC. As protein: CASSTGTGSFEQYF.

This chain uses TRBV19 with TRBJ2-7; 7 bases agree with TRBD1. CDR1 is LNHDA and CDR2 is SQIVND in the germline V gene (reference sequence). The CDR3 has 12 residues. Trimming at V came to 11 bases and at J to 1 base, leaving 5 bases not matched to a gene. The CDR3 DNA reads as TGTGCCTACAGGGGATCTTCCTACGAGCAGTACTTC. Its protein is CAYRGSSYEQYF. Drawing the rest from reference TRBV19 and TRBJ2-7, the complete variable domain is DGGITQSPKYLFRKEGQNVTLSCEQNLNHDAMYWYRQDPGQGLRLIYYSQIVNDFQKGDIAEGYSVSREKKESFPLTVTSAQKNPTAFYLCAYRGSSYEQYFGPGTRLTVT.

V and J are TRBV6-5 and TRBJ1-4; D call uncertain. Trimming removed 6 bases from V and 7 bases from J, with 6 bases in between. Germline lookup yields CDR1 MNHEY and CDR2 SVGAGI. This CDR3 is built from 11 residues. For the CDR3, the DNA is TGTGCCAGCAGCTCTAGTGAAAAACTGTTTTTT. This translates into CASSSSEKLFF.

This chain links TRBV3-1 (or the pseudogene TRBV3-2) with TRBJ2-7, with unresolved D. The germline V gene encodes CDR1 LGHDT and CDR2 YNNKEL (reference sequence). CDR3 size: 15 residues. V shed 0 bases and J shed 3 bases, with 12 bases lying between them. CDR3 DNA sequence: TGTGCCAGCAGCCAAGATTCCGACACAAACTACGAGCAGTACTTC. It codes for CASSQDSDTNYEQYF.

The rearrangement uses TRBV11-2 and TRBJ1-2; 8 bases line up with TRBD1. Germline CDR1 and CDR2: SGHAT and FQNNGV. This CDR3 region has 16 residues. The V gene end was trimmed by 4 bases and the J gene end by 6 bases; junction bases not matched to a gene: 13. The CDR3 DNA reads as TGTGCCAGCAGCTCCAGGACAGGGAGAGTGGGTGATGGCTACACCTTC. Its translation is CASSSRTGRVGDGYTF.

The CDR3 nucleotides read TGTGCCAGCAGTATATGGCTAGGAGGTGAGCAGTTCTTC. This encodes CASSIWLGGEQFF. V and J are TRBV6-5 and TRBJ2-1, with a weak D call TRBD2 (5 bases). Germline CDR1 reads MNHEY; CDR2 reads SVGAGI. V gave up 5 bases and J gave up 9 bases, with 14 bases separating them. The CDR3 spans 13 residues.

The chain joins TRBV30 to TRBJ2-7, with 13 nucleotides matching TRBD2. The CDR3 runs 15 residues. The V gene end was trimmed by 1 base and the J gene end by 2 bases; junction bases not matched to a gene: 2. Germline values: CDR1 GTSNPN, CDR2 SVGIG (reference sequence). The CDR3 coding sequence is TGTGCCTGGAGTGGGGGACTAGCGGGACCCTACGAGCAGTACTTC. Residues: CAWSGGLAGPYEQYF. Using reference TRBV30 and TRBJ2-7 for the parts outside the CDR3, the full variable domain is SQTIHQWPATLVQPVGSPLSLECTVEGTSNPNLYWYRQAAGRGLQLLFYSVGIGQISSEVPQNLSASRPQDRQFILSSKKLLLSDSGFYLCAWSGGLAGPYEQYFGPGTRLTVT.

The V and J genes are TRBV3-1 (or the pseudogene TRBV3-2) and TRBJ1-5, with D maybe TRBD1 (6 bases). Germline CDR1 is LGHDT and CDR2 is YNNKEL (reference sequence). The CDR3 sequence is 14 residues long. Trimming stripped 3 bases from V and 6 bases from J, with 12 bases between. The CDR3 bases are TGTGCCAGCAGCCATTCGGGCAGGGGTCAGCCCCAGCATTTT. It is translated as CASSHSGRGQPQHF.

The chain employs TRBV9 and TRBJ2-1; a possible D gene is TRBD2 (6 bases). Germline loops: CDR1 SGDLS, CDR2 YYNGEE. The V and J ends lost 0 bases and 5 bases respectively, with 9 bases between them. There are 14 residues in the CDR3. The DNA of the CDR3 is TGTGCCAGCAGCGTAGAAGGGACTGACAATGAGCAGTTCTTC. This sequence encodes CASSVEGTDNEQFF.

This chain connects TRBV7-9 to TRBJ2-3; 8 positions agree with TRBD2. V lost 4 bases and J lost 7; bases outside the gene matches: 10. This CDR3 has 15 amino acids. CDR1 is SEHNR and CDR2 is FQNEAQ in the germline V gene (reference sequence). The CDR3 loop is CASSSVTGGQYTQYF. The CDR3 DNA reads as TGTGCCAGCAGCTCGGTGACGGGGGGGCAATATACGCAGTATTTT. Combining the CDR3 with reference TRBV7-9 and TRBJ2-3 gives the whole variable domain DTGVSQNPRHKITKRGQNVTFRCDPISEHNRLYWYRQTLGQGPEFLTYFQNEAQLEKSRLLSDRFSAERPKGSFSTLEIQRTEQGDSAMYLCASSSVTGGQYTQYFGPGTRLTVL.

The chain combines TRBV12-3 or TRBV12-4 with TRBJ2-3, with D possibly being TRBD2 (6 bases). This CDR3 is 13 amino acids long. V was shortened by 7 bases and J by 1 base, with 9 bases between the two germline ends. The CDR3 DNA reads TGTGCCAGCAAACGCGGGGGCACAGATACGCAGTATTTT. Translation: CASKRGGTDTQYF.

The rearrangement links TRBV6-5 to TRBJ1-2; TRBD1 matches 8 bases. Germline lookup yields CDR1 MNHEY and CDR2 SVGAGI. The CDR3 runs to 15 residues. Losses at the gene ends were 2 bases for V and 5 bases for J; bases not matched to a gene: 7. The chain's CDR3 is CASSYDHRGWYGYTF. In DNA form, the CDR3 reads TGTGCCAGCAGTTACGATCACAGGGGGTGGTATGGCTACACCTTC.

The chain links TRBV5-1 to TRBJ2-5; TRBD1 matches 10 bases. The V gene end was trimmed by 3 bases and the J gene end by 2 bases; junction bases not matched to a gene: 7. CDR1 SGHRS and CDR2 YFSETQ come from the germline V gene. CDR3 length: 16 amino acids. The CDR3 DNA is TGCGCCAGCAGCTGGTCCGGGACAGGGGTTCAAGAGACCCAGTACTTC. Translating gives CASSWSGTGVQETQYF.

The genes are TRBV27 and TRBJ2-7; D gene uncertain. CDR1 is MNHEY and CDR2 is SMNVEV in the germline V gene (reference sequence). There are 14 residues in the CDR3. Trimming removed 3 bases at V and 0 bases at J, with 9 bases between. The CDR3 DNA reads TGTGCCAGCAGTTTTCAGAAGTCCTCCTACGAGCAGTACTTC. Translated, it gives CASSFQKSSYEQYF.

This rearrangement joins TRBV5-1 to TRBJ1-2, with D maybe TRBD1 (6 bases). The CDR3 consists of 13 residues. From germline, CDR1 is SGHRS and CDR2 YFSETQ. The germline V and J ends were trimmed by 3 bases and 9 bases, with 15 bases remaining between them. The CDR3 region is CASSSPGQGSYTF. The CDR3 DNA reads as TGCGCCAGCAGCTCACCGGGACAAGGGAGCTACACCTTC.